A single sample is the source of the 30 T cell receptor beta chains below, sequenced in a study of blood T cell repertoires in COVID-19. Repertoires were generated with immunoSEQ multiplex PCR, while TCRdb's copy carries only in-frame clones and drops some. The repertoire holds 70,000 to 95,000 clones, with 70% to 90% as singletons. Material for sequencing was peripheral blood. The source is a man aged 50-59 years with COVID-19, enrolled during active disease.

The chain recombines TRBV19 with TRBJ1-5, with a tentative D call TRBD1 (5 bases). The germline CDR1 and CDR2 sequences are LNHDA and SQIVND (reference sequence). The CDR3 is 15 residues long. V lost 3 bases to trimming and J lost 0 bases, with 9 bases between them. CDR3 bases: TGTGCCAGTAGTATTGGGGGGGATAGCAATCAGCCCCAGCATTTT. Translating gives CASSIGGDSNQPQHF.

The chain uses TRBV5-4 and TRBJ2-2, with a tentative D call TRBD1 (6 bases). This CDR3 comprises 15 residues. CDR1 and CDR2 (germline): SGHNT, YYREEE (reference sequence). V lost 4 bases and J lost 2, with 12 bases in between. The CDR3 coding sequence is TGTGCCAGCAGCCGGGGACAAACTAACACCGGGGAGCTGTTTTTT. Amino acids: CASSRGQTNTGELFF.

The chain employs TRBV24-1 and TRBJ2-1; TRBD2 aligns across 12 bases. Germline values: CDR1 KGHDR, CDR2 SFDVKD. The CDR3 extends over 13 amino acids. V gave up 7 bases and J gave up 9 bases; unmatched junction bases: 3. In DNA, the CDR3 is TGTGCCACCAGGGGACTAGCGGGTAGTGAGCAGTTCTTC. It is translated as CATRGLAGSEQFF.

This clone appeared a single time. The chain links TRBV9 to TRBJ1-1; D is ambiguous. V was pared by 0 bases and J by 1 base, with 7 bases between. The CDR3 consists of 14 residues. Looked up from germline, CDR1 is SGDLS and CDR2 is YYNGEE. CDR3 protein: CASSVGQSNTEAFF. The CDR3 DNA is TGTGCCAGCAGCGTAGGACAATCGAACACTGAAGCTTTCTTT. Variable domain in full (rest from reference TRBV9 and TRBJ1-1): DSGVTQTPKHLITATGQRVTLRCSPRSGDLSVYWYQQSLDQGLQFLIQYYNGEERAKGNILERFSAQQFPDLHSELNLSSLELGDSALYFCASSVGQSNTEAFFGQGTRLTVV.

V and J are TRBV4-3 and TRBJ1-3; D uncertain. The V end lost 0 bases, the J end lost 0 bases, and 9 bases lay between the germline ends. Germline V gives CDR1 LGHNA, CDR2 YSLEER. CDR3 length: 16 residues. CDR3 in DNA: TGCGCCAGCAGCCAAGATATCGGGTACTCTGGAAACACCATATATTTT. It yields the protein CASSQDIGYSGNTIYF.

The chain has TRBV5-1 and TRBJ2-7, with 7 positions matching TRBD1. Trimming took 3 bases from V and 2 from J; bases not matched to a gene: 8. The V gene's germline CDR1 is SGHRS and CDR2 YFSETQ. This CDR3 has 15 amino acids. CDR3 region: CASSYLPDRPYEQYF. The CDR3 DNA follows: TGCGCCAGCAGCTACCTACCGGACAGGCCCTACGAGCAGTACTTC.

The CDR3 here is CSVDGRGPEAFF. Written as DNA, the CDR3 is TGCAGCGTTGACGGCAGGGGGCCTGAAGCTTTCTTT. The chain joins TRBV29-1 to TRBJ1-1; 8 bases fit TRBD1. The CDR3 contains 12 residues. V lost 3 bases, J lost 6 bases, and 3 bases stayed unmatched. Germline lookup yields CDR1 SQVTM and CDR2 ANQGSEA.

The genes are TRBV6-5 and TRBJ1-1; 7 bases fit TRBD1. The CDR3 is 12 residues long. Germline CDR1 MNHEY, CDR2 SVGAGI. V lost 6 bases, J lost 5 bases, and 3 bases stayed unmatched. CDR3 in DNA: TGTGCCAGCAGCCCAGGGGGAACTGAAGCTTTCTTT. Its translation is CASSPGGTEAFF.

CDR3 sequence (DNA): TGTGCCAGCAGCTTGGGTATTCCCCCAGTGAACACTGAAGCTTTCTTT. It codes for CASSLGIPPVNTEAFF. J is TRBJ1-1 and V is TRBV5-5; D gene uncertain. The germline V gene encodes CDR1 SGHKS and CDR2 YYEKEE (reference sequence). Trimming pared 0 bases from V and 0 bases from J, leaving 12 bases between. The CDR3 has 16 amino acids.

The CDR3, as DNA: TGTGCCAGCAGTGAAGACCGGACTAGCCACAATGAGCAGTTCTTC. The encoded protein is CASSEDRTSHNEQFF. This chain joins TRBV6-1 and TRBJ2-1; 8 nucleotides agree with TRBD2. Germline values: CDR1 MNHNS, CDR2 SASEGT. The CDR3 has 15 amino acids. Germline trimming cut 1 base from V and 5 bases from J; bases unmatched to any gene: 4.

V gene TRBV10-1 combines with J gene TRBJ1-1; D may be TRBD1 (5 bases). CDR1 is WNHNN, CDR2 SYGVQD, per germline (reference sequence). CDR3 size: 16 residues. V was cut by 4 bases and J by 6 bases, with 21 bases left in between. CDR3 in amino acids: CASSASRPAGIPEAFF. The CDR3 nucleotides are TGCGCCAGCAGTGCCTCGCGTCCCGCAGGGATACCTGAAGCTTTCTTT.

V usage is TRBV28 and J usage is TRBJ1-2; 9 bases agree with TRBD1. The CDR3 sequence is 14 residues long. V trimming: 7 bases; J trimming: 0 bases; junction bases outside the gene matches: 3. CDR1 is MDHEN, CDR2 SYDVKM, per germline. CDR3 sequence reads: CASTRDRANYGYTF. The DNA for the CDR3 is TGTGCCAGCACAAGGGACAGGGCTAACTATGGCTACACCTTC.

The chain joins TRBV5-1 to TRBJ2-3, with D perhaps matching TRBD2 (7 bases). The CDR3 has 15 amino acids. Germline loops: CDR1 SGHRS, CDR2 YFSETQ. Trimming left V 6 bases short and J 0 bases short, with 14 bases between. The CDR3 DNA reads as TGCGCCAGCAAACGGGGGGCGCCGAGCACAGATACGCAGTATTTT. Translation gives CASKRGAPSTDTQYF.

The chain uses TRBV4-1 and TRBJ2-1, with 13 bases lining up with TRBD2. Per the germline V gene, CDR1 is MGHRA and CDR2 is YSYEKL. V trimming: 4 bases; J trimming: 2 bases; junction bases outside the gene matches: 17. The CDR3 runs 21 residues. CDR3 coding DNA: TGCGCCAGCAGCCCCACTTTACTAGCGGGGGGGCTCTGGCGGGCCTACAATGAGCAGTTCTTC. Amino acids: CASSPTLLAGGLWRAYNEQFF.

The rearrangement joins TRBV14 to TRBJ1-1; the match to TRBD1 covers 10 bases. The CDR3 loop spans 14 amino acids. Trimming cost V 5 bases and J 11 bases; bases outside gene matches: 11. Per germline, CDR1 SGHDN and CDR2 FVKESK. For the CDR3, the DNA is TGTGCCAGCAGCTTCCGCCGGACAGGGGGGACCGCTTTCTTT. Translating it yields CASSFRRTGGTAFF. The variable domain in full, completed from reference TRBV14 and TRBJ1-1, reads EAGVTQFPSHSVIEKGQTVTLRCDPISGHDNLYWYRRVMGKEIKFLLHFVKESKQDESGMPNNRFLAERTGGTYSTLKVQPAELEDSGVYFCASSFRRTGGTAFFGQGTRLTVV.

A single count supports this clone. The genes are TRBV29-1 and TRBJ1-2; D is unclear. V dropped 3 bases and J dropped 0 bases, with 14 bases sitting between them. The CDR3 loop spans 15 amino acids. The germline CDR1 and CDR2 sequences are SQVTM and ANQGSEA. The CDR3 region is CSVDLSGFANYGYTF. Written as DNA, the CDR3 is TGCAGCGTTGACTTATCAGGATTTGCTAACTATGGCTACACCTTC.

V is TRBV19 and J is TRBJ1-1; possible D gene TRBD1, 6 bases. CDR3 length equals 14 residues. Germline loops: CDR1 LNHDA, CDR2 SQIVND (reference sequence). The V end was cut by 3 bases, the J end by 2 bases, with 10 bases between. The CDR3 DNA reads as TGTGCCAGTAGTATTCTACAGGGTAACACTGAAGCTTTCTTT. Translated, it gives CASSILQGNTEAFF.

The rearrangement links TRBV2 to TRBJ1-2, with 7 positions matching TRBD1. This CDR3 contains 14 residues. J gave up 0 bases and V 3 bases, and 1 base lay outside the gene matches. Germline-derived CDR1 and CDR2 are SNHLY and FYNNEI. The CDR3 DNA sequence: TGTGCCAGCAGTGACGGGACAGCTAACTATGGCTACACCTTC. Protein sequence: CASSDGTANYGYTF.

This chain connects TRBV5-1 to TRBJ1-6, with D unresolved. The length of the CDR3 is 15 residues. The V and J ends lost 0 bases and 3 bases respectively, with 7 bases between them. Germline V gene sequence: CDR1 SGHRS, CDR2 YFSETQ. CDR3 loop: CASSLAGVYNSPLHF. In DNA form, the CDR3 reads TGCGCCAGCAGCTTGGCAGGCGTCTATAATTCACCCCTCCACTTT.

The CDR3 spells CAWSVSRDSNQPQHF. The CDR3 coding sequence is TGTGCCTGGAGTGTGTCGAGGGATAGCAATCAGCCCCAGCATTTT. The chain combines TRBV30 with TRBJ1-5; D unclear. Between the trimmed V and J ends, which lost 0 bases and 0 bases, there was a span of 9 bases. CDR3 length: 15 amino acids. Germline V gene sequence: CDR1 GTSNPN, CDR2 SVGIG (reference sequence).

The V call is TRBV15, the J call TRBJ2-7; D is possibly TRBD1 (6 bases). In germline, CDR1 is LNHNV, CDR2 YYDKDF (reference sequence). This CDR3 comprises 16 residues. Trimming left V 0 bases short and J 2 bases short, with 14 bases between. This chain's CDR3 is CATSRERGSLAYEQYF. In nucleotides, the CDR3 is TGTGCCACCAGCAGAGAAAGGGGGTCTCTTGCCTACGAGCAGTACTTC.

The V and J genes are TRBV20-1 and TRBJ2-6; no definite D call. The germline V and J ends were trimmed by 3 bases and 0 bases, with 15 bases remaining between them. Germline assignment: CDR1 DFQATT and CDR2 SNEGSKA (reference sequence). The CDR3 loop spans 17 amino acids. The CDR3 loop is CSASNRPPRSGANVLTF. DNA for the CDR3: TGCAGTGCTAGTAACAGACCTCCCCGCTCTGGGGCCAACGTCCTGACTTTC.

The chain links TRBV27 to TRBJ2-7, with 9 bases lining up with TRBD2. The V and J ends lost 6 bases and 2 bases, in that order; junction bases with no gene match: 2. This CDR3 region has 13 residues. Germline V gene sequence: CDR1 MNHEY, CDR2 SMNVEV (reference sequence). The CDR3 region is CASRRLAAYEQYF. For the CDR3, the DNA is TGTGCCAGCAGGCGACTAGCGGCCTACGAGCAGTACTTC.

The rearrangement links TRBV7-3 to TRBJ1-1, with TRBD1 matching 9 bases. CDR1 is SGHTA, CDR2 FQGTGA, per germline. CDR3 length: 15 amino acids. The ends lost 5 bases at V and 4 bases at J; junction bases unmatched: 8. The CDR3: CASSPGTGIVTEAFF. The CDR3 bases are TGTGCCAGCAGCCCAGGGACAGGGATTGTCACTGAAGCTTTCTTT. Based on the CDR3 plus reference TRBV7-3 and TRBJ1-1, the full variable domain is GAGVSQTPSNKVTEKGKYVELRCDPISGHTALYWYRQSLGQGPEFLIYFQGTGAADDSGLPNDRFFAVRPEGSVSTLKIQRTERGDSAVYLCASSPGTGIVTEAFFGQGTRLTVV.

This CDR3 is CASNPGQGFNYGYTF. CDR3 coding DNA: TGTGCCAGCAATCCTGGACAGGGATTTAACTATGGCTACACCTTC. V and J are TRBV27 and TRBJ1-2; 8 bases line up with TRBD1. Trimming cost V 7 bases and J 1 base; bases outside gene matches: 8. This CDR3 region has 15 residues. Germline-derived CDR1 and CDR2 are MNHEY and SMNVEV (reference sequence).

The chain has TRBV4-1 and TRBJ2-2; a possible D gene is TRBD2 (5 bases). V lost 6 bases and J 6 bases, leaving 14 bases between the germline ends. The CDR3 has 14 amino acids. Per germline, CDR1 MGHRA and CDR2 YSYEKL. DNA for the CDR3: TGCGCCAGCAGACATCCTAGCAAGTCCGGGGAGCTGTTTTTT. Amino acids: CASRHPSKSGELFF.

The chain couples TRBV5-5 to TRBJ2-7, with 15 nucleotides matching TRBD2. The V segment lost 5 bases and the J segment 2 bases; nucleotides outside the gene matches: 8. The germline V gene has CDR1 SGHKS and CDR2 YYEKEE (reference sequence). This CDR3 has 17 amino acids. The CDR3: CASSPGLAGGATYEQYF. The CDR3 DNA sequence: TGTGCCAGCAGTCCGGGACTAGCGGGGGGCGCTACCTACGAGCAGTACTTC.

The genes are TRBV18 and TRBJ2-6; 8 positions match TRBD1. With 1 base clipped from V and 3 bases from J, the junction kept 5 bases outside the gene matches. Germline CDR1 and CDR2: KGHSH and LQKENI. This CDR3 is built from 17 residues. In DNA form, the CDR3 reads TGTGCCAGCTCACCACGGACAGGGAGTGTTGGGGCCAACGTCCTGACTTTC. Protein sequence: CASSPRTGSVGANVLTF.

This rearrangement joins TRBV7-9 to TRBJ2-1, with D tentatively TRBD1 (5 bases). Trimming cost V 6 bases and J 0 bases, with 9 bases left between them. The CDR3 covers 14 residues. CDR1 and CDR2 (germline): SEHNR, FQNEAQ (reference sequence). Here the CDR3 DNA reads TGTGCCAGCAGTGACAGCAGCTCCTACAATGAGCAGTTCTTC. It is translated as CASSDSSSYNEQFF.

The chain links TRBV6-6 to TRBJ1-5, with D unclear. CDR1 MNHNY and CDR2 SVGAGI come from the germline V gene (reference sequence). V was shortened by 6 bases and J by 0 bases, with 15 bases between the two germline ends. The CDR3 is 16 amino acids. The DNA for the CDR3 is TGTGCCAGCAGACTCGAGGGCGGAAATAGCAATCAGCCCCAGCATTTT. Translating it yields CASRLEGGNSNQPQHF.